This T cell receptor beta chain was retrieved from a study of metastatic and nonmetastatic thyroid tumors. At the level of the study: Repertoires were compared across blood and tumor or nodule tissue from malignant and benign thyroid patients. Study outcomes and limitations: It was reported that TCR beta diversity was significantly higher in malignant thyroid tumors than benign nodules, in blood and tumor.

Ahead of thyroid surgery, no patient had received treatment of any kind. Trimming shortened V by 4 bases and J by 5 bases, and 14 bases separated the two germline ends. The V gene's germline CDR1 is LGHNT and CDR2 FRNRAP. The CDR3 length is 14 residues. Ten or more counts support this clone. The antigen is unknown. As originally analysed: In papillary thyroid cancer, a distant-metastasis classifier was built using CDR3 differences across clinicopathological groups. Through MiXCR, TCRdb re-clonotyped the PCR reads. None of the V and J calls come from the authors' own analysis; TCRdb made them. The sample has almost 85,000 clones; around 13% are singletons.

The chain joins TRBV12-5 to TRBJ1-1; maybe TRBD1 (5 bases). The source is a female donor with papillary thyroid cancer or a benign thyroid nodule (not recorded which). Some clones in this sample may be carry-over from other donors' samples. Sequenced material: tumor tissue. CDR3 amino acids: CASGSDWGSTEAFF. CDR3 sequence (DNA): TGTGCTAGTGGTTCGGACTGGGGGAGTACTGAAGCTTTCTTT.